The 17 T cell receptor beta chains presented below share a single source sample, sequenced in a study of cytomegalovirus exposure and HLA in healthy donors listed by TCRdb under 2017. The method was the immunoSEQ multiplex PCR assay. The multiplex PCR relied on a mix of 60 forward primers for TCR Vbeta segments and 13 reverse primers for TCR Jbeta segments. Entries here come from immuneACCESS through TCRdb and include only in-frame sequences with V and J called. Some clones fail to appear in such tables; in the studies checked, an unresolved V gene covers under half of the shortfall, and the cause of the remainder is unknown. This sample comprises over 85,000 clones, around three quarters of them detected only once. The top ten hold approximately 2% of the sample. Material for sequencing was PBMCs. These TCRs come from a man between 35 and 55 years old in good health and CMV-seronegative.

CDR3 bases: TGTGCCAGCAGTTTATATGGCGGGGACTACAATGAGCAGTTCTTC. Its translation is CASSLYGGDYNEQFF. This chain connects TRBV28 to TRBJ2-1; the D gene is possibly TRBD2 (6 bases). Germline V gives CDR1 MDHEN, CDR2 SYDVKM. The CDR3 has 15 residues. V was pared by 1 base and J by 3 bases, with 10 bases between.

CDR3 sequence reads: CASRPSGGYEQYF. Here the CDR3 DNA reads TGTGCCAGCAGACCTTCAGGGGGCTACGAGCAGTACTTC. V and J are TRBV7-9 and TRBJ2-7; TRBD1 matches at 7 bases. With 6 bases clipped from V and 3 bases from J, the junction kept 5 bases outside the gene matches. The CDR3 has 13 residues. The germline V gene has CDR1 SEHNR and CDR2 FQNEAQ (reference sequence).

On this clone: Other DNA sequences in this sample translate to the same CDR3. The chain has TRBV9 and TRBJ2-3, with D perhaps TRBD2 (5 bases). The V gene lost 0 bases and the J gene lost 5 bases, with 10 bases spanning the gap. The CDR3 has 14 amino acids. Germline lookup yields CDR1 SGDLS and CDR2 YYNGEE. As DNA, the CDR3 is TGTGCCAGCAGCGTAGGGCTAGCTGGAGATACGCAGTATTTT. Translated: CASSVGLAGDTQYF. The full variable domain, its missing parts supplied by reference TRBV9 and TRBJ2-3, is DSGVTQTPKHLITATGQRVTLRCSPRSGDLSVYWYQQSLDQGLQFLIQYYNGEERAKGNILERFSAQQFPDLHSELNLSSLELGDSALYFCASSVGLAGDTQYFGPGTRLTVL.

This sequence joins TRBV28 and TRBJ2-1, with 10 bases fitting TRBD2. Germline V lookup: CDR1 MDHEN, CDR2 SYDVKM. The CDR3 has 17 residues. Losses at the gene ends were 6 bases for V and 4 bases for J; bases not matched to a gene: 12. The CDR3 DNA follows: TGTGCCAGCAGCCACGGACTAGCGGAAGGGGGTTACAATGAGCAGTTCTTC. Translation: CASSHGLAEGGYNEQFF.

V and J are TRBV7-2 and TRBJ2-4; D perhaps matches TRBD2 (6 bases). Trimming removed 1 base from V and 0 bases from J, with 10 bases in between. Germline V gene sequence: CDR1 SGHTA, CDR2 FQGNSA. This CDR3 has 16 amino acids. CDR3 nucleotides: TGTGCCAGCAGCTTAGGTGCCGGGGGAGCCAAAAACATTCAGTACTTC. Translated, it gives CASSLGAGGAKNIQYF. Supplemented by reference TRBV7-2 and TRBJ2-4, the full variable domain reads GAGVSQSPSNKVTEKGKDVELRCDPISGHTALYWYRQSLGQGLEFLIYFQGNSAPDKSGLPSDRFSAERTGGSVSTLTIQRTQQEDSAVYLCASSLGAGGAKNIQYFGAGTRLSVL.

The chain carries TRBV28 and TRBJ2-2; D might be TRBD2 (6 bases). V lost 6 bases, J lost 7 bases, and 21 bases lay in between. This CDR3 is built from 16 residues. Looked up from germline, CDR1 is MDHEN and CDR2 is SYDVKM. The CDR3 here is CASRDPGEMVHGELFF. CDR3 DNA: TGTGCCAGCAGAGATCCGGGAGAGATGGTCCACGGGGAGCTGTTTTTT.

The chain joins TRBV29-1 to TRBJ1-2; D possibly corresponds to TRBD1 (5 bases). Germline CDR1 and CDR2: SQVTM and ANQGSEA. The CDR3 contains 13 residues. Trimming pared 1 base from V and 6 bases from J, leaving 12 bases between. Here the CDR3 reads CSVEGDSSDGYTF. CDR3 bases: TGCAGCGTTGAAGGGGACTCGAGTGATGGCTACACCTTC.

This chain connects TRBV6-5 to TRBJ2-7; tentative D call: TRBD1 (6 bases). The CDR3 is 14 residues long. The ends were cut back, 5 bases at V and 2 bases at J, with 13 bases in the middle. Germline loops: CDR1 MNHEY, CDR2 SVGAGI. The CDR3 nucleotides are TGTGCCAGCAGTCCCCAACAGGGCCCCTACGAGCAGTACTTC. Its translation: CASSPQQGPYEQYF.

The V and J genes are TRBV5-8 and TRBJ1-4; weak D call: TRBD1 (6 bases). The CDR3 runs to 18 residues. Trimming took off 1 base at V and 0 bases at J, with 16 bases between the two ends. CDR1 and CDR2 (germline): SGHTS, YDEGEE. The CDR3 loop reads CASSLKTLWTATNEKLFF. In DNA form, the CDR3 reads TGTGCCAGCAGCTTGAAAACGCTCTGGACAGCAACTAATGAAAAACTGTTTTTT.

The DNA for the CDR3 is TGTGCCAGCAGGGTTAGCGGGGGGGCAACAGATACGCAGTATTTT. Residues: CASRVSGGATDTQYF. The J gene is TRBJ2-3, the V gene TRBV6-1; 11 bases fit TRBD2. This CDR3 comprises 15 residues. V shed 6 bases, J shed 3 bases, and the junction held 5 bases outside the gene matches. Germline CDR1 MNHNS, CDR2 SASEGT.

The chain's CDR3 is CASSGMGRAKNIQYF. The CDR3 DNA reads as TGTGCCAGCAGTGGGATGGGCCGGGCCAAAAACATTCAGTACTTC. The V gene is TRBV6-1, the J gene TRBJ2-4; D remains ambiguous. The V gene's germline CDR1 is MNHNS and CDR2 SASEGT. Trimming pared 4 bases from V and 1 base from J, leaving 11 bases between. The CDR3 loop spans 15 amino acids.

This sequence joins TRBV28 and TRBJ2-7; D not resolved. CDR3 length equals 15 residues. Trimming took 1 base from V and 0 from J, leaving 10 bases between them. Looked up from germline, CDR1 is MDHEN and CDR2 is SYDVKM. CDR3 sequence: CASSLFAAGSYEQYF. The CDR3 DNA reads TGTGCCAGCAGTTTATTCGCCGCAGGCTCCTACGAGCAGTACTTC.

This chain uses TRBV14 with TRBJ1-3; D is unresolved. Trimming took 5 bases from V and 2 from J, leaving 10 bases between them. This CDR3 comprises 14 residues. Germline CDR1 SGHDN, CDR2 FVKESK. CDR3 protein: CASSSDLPGNTIYF. DNA for the CDR3: TGTGCCAGCAGCTCGGACTTACCTGGAAACACCATATATTTT.

The table lists this clone with a few counts. The chain carries TRBV7-6 and TRBJ2-2; the D gene is possibly TRBD2 (6 bases). The V and J ends lost 5 bases and 4 bases respectively, with 14 bases between them. The CDR3 extends over 15 amino acids. Per the germline V gene, CDR1 is SGHVS and CDR2 is FNYEAQ. CDR3 DNA: TGTGCCAGCAGCCCGGGATCGGGGGTCACCGGGGAGCTGTTTTTT. It encodes CASSPGSGVTGELFF.

The chain employs TRBV23-1 and TRBJ2-3; tentatively, D is TRBD1 (6 bases). TRBV23-1 is annotated as an ORF whose role is uncertain. V lost 7 bases and J lost 1, with 15 bases in between. The CDR3 totals 15 residues. As DNA, the CDR3 is TGCGCCAGCACGCAAGGGGGACGACGCACAGATACGCAGTATTTT. Encoded protein: CASTQGGRRTDTQYF.

The rearrangement links TRBV4-1 to TRBJ2-1; 9 nucleotides align to TRBD2. The CDR3 sequence is 19 residues long. Trimming at V came to 1 base and at J to 5 bases, leaving 15 bases not matched to a gene. Germline V gene lookup returns CDR1 MGHRA and CDR2 YSYEKL. CDR3 sequence reads: CASSQGSVVSGSFDNEQFF. The CDR3 region has the DNA TGCGCCAGCAGCCAAGGATCGGTGGTTAGCGGGAGCTTCGACAATGAGCAGTTCTTC.

V and J are TRBV6-5 and TRBJ1-2; 7 nucleotides agree with TRBD1. The CDR3 covers 12 residues. Trimming removed 8 bases from V and 5 bases from J; junction bases left unmatched: 5. CDR1 MNHEY and CDR2 SVGAGI come from the germline V gene. The CDR3 DNA follows: TGTGCCAGCTCCAGGGGGGATTATGGCTACACCTTC. Its translation: CASSRGDYGYTF.